This TCR beta chain originates from a study of blood T cell repertoires in COVID-19. This CDR3 contains 13 residues. Germline loops: CDR1 MDHEN, CDR2 SYDVKM. Trimming removed 10 bases at V and 0 bases at J, with 13 bases between. Repertoires were generated with immunoSEQ multiplex PCR, while TCRdb's copy carries only in-frame clones and drops some. The table has fewer than 250,000 clones, 65% to 90% seen once. Participants were placed into cohorts based on the clinical history they reported. The chain carries TRBV28 and TRBJ2-7; D gene unclear. Material for sequencing was PBMCs or T cells enriched from blood (not recorded which). The clonotype comes from a woman aged 45 to 65 with acute COVID-19. CDR3 sequence (DNA): TGTGCCACCTTCCAAGGCGGCTCCTACGAGCAGTACTTC. Amino acids: CATFQGGSYEQYF.